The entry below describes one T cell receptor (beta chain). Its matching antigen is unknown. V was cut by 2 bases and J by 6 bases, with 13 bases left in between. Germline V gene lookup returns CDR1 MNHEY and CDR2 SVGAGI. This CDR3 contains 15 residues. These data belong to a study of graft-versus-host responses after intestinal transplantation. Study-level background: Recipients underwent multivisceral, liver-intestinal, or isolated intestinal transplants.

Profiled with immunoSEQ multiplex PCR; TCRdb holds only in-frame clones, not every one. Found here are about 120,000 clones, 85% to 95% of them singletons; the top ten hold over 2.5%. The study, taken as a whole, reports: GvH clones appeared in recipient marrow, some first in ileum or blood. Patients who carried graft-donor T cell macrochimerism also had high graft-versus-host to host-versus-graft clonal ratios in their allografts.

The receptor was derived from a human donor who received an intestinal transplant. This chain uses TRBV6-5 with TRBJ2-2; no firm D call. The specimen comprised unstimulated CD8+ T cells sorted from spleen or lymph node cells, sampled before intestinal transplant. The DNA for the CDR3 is TGTGCCAGCAGTTACAACACCCCCTTTGCCGGGGAGCTGTTTTTT. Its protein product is CASSYNTPFAGELFF.